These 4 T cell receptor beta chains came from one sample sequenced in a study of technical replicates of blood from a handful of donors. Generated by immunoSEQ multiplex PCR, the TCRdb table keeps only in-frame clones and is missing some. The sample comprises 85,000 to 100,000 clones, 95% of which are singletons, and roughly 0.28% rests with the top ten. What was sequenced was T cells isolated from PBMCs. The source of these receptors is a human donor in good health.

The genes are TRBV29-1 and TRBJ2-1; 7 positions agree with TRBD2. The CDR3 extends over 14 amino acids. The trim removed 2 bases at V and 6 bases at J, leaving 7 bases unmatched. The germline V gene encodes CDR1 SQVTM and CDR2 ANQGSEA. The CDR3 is CSVERLLASNEQFF. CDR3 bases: TGCAGCGTTGAACGGTTACTAGCGAGCAATGAGCAGTTCTTC.

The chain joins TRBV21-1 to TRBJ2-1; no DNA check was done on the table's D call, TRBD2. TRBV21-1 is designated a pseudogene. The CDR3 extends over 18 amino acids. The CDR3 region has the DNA TGTGCCAGCAGCTTGGGACTAGCGGGAGCCAACCCCTACAATGAGCAGTTCTTC. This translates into CASSLGLAGANPYNEQFF.

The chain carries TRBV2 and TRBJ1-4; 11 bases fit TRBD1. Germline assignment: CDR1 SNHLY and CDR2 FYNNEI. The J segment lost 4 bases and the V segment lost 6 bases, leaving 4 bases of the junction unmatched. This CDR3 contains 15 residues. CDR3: CASRGGQGGNEKLFF. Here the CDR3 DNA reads TGTGCCAGCAGGGGGGGACAGGGGGGTAATGAAAAACTGTTTTTT.

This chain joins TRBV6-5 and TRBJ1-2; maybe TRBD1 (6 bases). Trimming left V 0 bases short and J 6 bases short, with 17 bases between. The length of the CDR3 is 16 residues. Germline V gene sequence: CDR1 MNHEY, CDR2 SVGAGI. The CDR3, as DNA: TGTGCCAGCAGTTACTCGTACCGGGACACGGAGGATGGCTACACCTTC. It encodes CASSYSYRDTEDGYTF.